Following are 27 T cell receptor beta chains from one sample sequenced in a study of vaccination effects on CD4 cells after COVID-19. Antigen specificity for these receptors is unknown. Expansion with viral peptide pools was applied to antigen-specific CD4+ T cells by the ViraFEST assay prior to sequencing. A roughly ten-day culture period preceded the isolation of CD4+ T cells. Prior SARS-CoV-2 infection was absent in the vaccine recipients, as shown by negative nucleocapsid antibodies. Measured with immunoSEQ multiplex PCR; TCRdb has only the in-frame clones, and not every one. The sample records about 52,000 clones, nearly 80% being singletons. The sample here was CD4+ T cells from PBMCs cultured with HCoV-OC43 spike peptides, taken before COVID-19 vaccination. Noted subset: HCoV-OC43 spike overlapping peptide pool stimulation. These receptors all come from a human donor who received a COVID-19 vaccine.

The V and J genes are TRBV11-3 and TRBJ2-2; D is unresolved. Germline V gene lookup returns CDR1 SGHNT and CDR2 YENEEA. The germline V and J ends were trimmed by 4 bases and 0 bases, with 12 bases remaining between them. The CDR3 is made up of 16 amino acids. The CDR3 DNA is TGTGCCAGCAGCTCAGACGGATTTTCGAACACCGGGGAGCTGTTTTTT. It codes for CASSSDGFSNTGELFF. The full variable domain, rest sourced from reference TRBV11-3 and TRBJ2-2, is EAGVVQSPRYKIIEKKQPVAFWCNPISGHNTLYWYLQNLGQGPELLIRYENEEAVDDSQLPKDRFSAERLKGVDSTLKIQPAELGDSAVYLCASSSDGFSNTGELFFGEGSRLTVL.

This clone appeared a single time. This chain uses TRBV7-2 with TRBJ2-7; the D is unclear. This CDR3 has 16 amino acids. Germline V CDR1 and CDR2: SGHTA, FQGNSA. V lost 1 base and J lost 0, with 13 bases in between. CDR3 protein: CASSLGRPRDSYEQYV. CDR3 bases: TGTGCCAGCAGCTTAGGGCGGCCTAGGGACTCCTACGAGCAGTACGTC.

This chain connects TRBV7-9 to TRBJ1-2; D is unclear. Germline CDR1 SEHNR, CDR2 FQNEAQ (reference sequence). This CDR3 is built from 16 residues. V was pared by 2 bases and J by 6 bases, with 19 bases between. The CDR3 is CASSLTVFSGGDGYTF. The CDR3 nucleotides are TGTGCCAGCAGCTTAACAGTCTTTTCGGGAGGCGATGGCTACACCTTC.

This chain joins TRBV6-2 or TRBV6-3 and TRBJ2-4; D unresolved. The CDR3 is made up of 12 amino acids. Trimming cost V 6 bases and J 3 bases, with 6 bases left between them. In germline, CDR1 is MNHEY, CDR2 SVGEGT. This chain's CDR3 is CASSPDKNIQYF. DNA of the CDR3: TGTGCCAGCAGCCCCGACAAAAACATTCAGTACTTC.

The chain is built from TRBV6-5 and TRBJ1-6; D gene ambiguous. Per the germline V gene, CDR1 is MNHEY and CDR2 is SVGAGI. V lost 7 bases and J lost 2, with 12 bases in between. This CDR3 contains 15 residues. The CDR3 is CASTLTDAYNSPLHF. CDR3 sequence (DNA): TGTGCCAGCACCCTAACGGACGCCTATAATTCACCCCTCCACTTT.

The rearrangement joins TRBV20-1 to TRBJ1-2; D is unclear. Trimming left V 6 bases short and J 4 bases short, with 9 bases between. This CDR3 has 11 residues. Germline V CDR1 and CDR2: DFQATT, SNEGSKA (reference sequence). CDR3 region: CSAPMAYGYTF. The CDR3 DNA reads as TGCAGTGCCCCCATGGCCTATGGCTACACCTTC.

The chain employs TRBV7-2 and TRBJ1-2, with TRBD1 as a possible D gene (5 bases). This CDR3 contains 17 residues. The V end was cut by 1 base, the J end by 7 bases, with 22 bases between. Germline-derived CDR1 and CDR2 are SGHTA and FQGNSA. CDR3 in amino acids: CASSLDWGWGRESGYTF. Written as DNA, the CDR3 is TGTGCCAGCAGCTTAGATTGGGGATGGGGCAGGGAGAGTGGCTACACCTTC.

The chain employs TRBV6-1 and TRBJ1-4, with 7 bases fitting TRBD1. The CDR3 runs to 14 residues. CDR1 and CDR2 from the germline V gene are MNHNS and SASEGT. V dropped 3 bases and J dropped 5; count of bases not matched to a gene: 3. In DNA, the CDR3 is TGTGCCAGCAGTGAGTCACAGGGGAATGAAAAACTGTTTTTT. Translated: CASSESQGNEKLFF.

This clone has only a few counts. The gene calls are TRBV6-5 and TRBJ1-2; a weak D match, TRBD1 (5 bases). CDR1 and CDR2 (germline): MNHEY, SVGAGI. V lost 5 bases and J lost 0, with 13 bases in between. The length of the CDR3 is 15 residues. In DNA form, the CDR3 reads TGTGCCAGCAGTCCCAGGCAGGGCGCTAACTATGGCTACACCTTC. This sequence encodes CASSPRQGANYGYTF.

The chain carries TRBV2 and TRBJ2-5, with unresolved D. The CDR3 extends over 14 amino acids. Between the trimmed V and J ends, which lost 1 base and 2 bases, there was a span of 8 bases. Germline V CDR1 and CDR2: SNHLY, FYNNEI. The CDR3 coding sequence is TGTGCCAGCAGTGAAGGGCAGCCTCAAGAGACCCAGTACTTC. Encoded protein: CASSEGQPQETQYF.

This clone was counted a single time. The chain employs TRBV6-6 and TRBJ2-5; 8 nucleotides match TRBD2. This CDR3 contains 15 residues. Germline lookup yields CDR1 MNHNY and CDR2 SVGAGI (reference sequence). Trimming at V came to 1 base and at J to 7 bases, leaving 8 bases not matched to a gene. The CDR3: CASSYYGGGRGTQYF. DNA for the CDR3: TGTGCCAGCAGTTACTACGGGGGGGGGAGAGGGACCCAGTACTTC.

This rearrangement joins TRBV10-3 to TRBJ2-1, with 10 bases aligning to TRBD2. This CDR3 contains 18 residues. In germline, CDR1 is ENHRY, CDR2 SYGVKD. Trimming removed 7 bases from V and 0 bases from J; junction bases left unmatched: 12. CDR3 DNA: TGTGCCATCAATAAGGCTAGCGGGGGACTAAGCTCCTACAATGAGCAGTTCTTC. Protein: CAINKASGGLSSYNEQFF.

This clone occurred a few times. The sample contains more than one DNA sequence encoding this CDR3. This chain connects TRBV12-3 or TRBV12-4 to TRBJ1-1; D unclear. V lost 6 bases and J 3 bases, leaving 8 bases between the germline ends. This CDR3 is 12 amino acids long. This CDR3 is CASSPGYTEAFF. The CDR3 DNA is TGTGCCAGCAGCCCGGGCTACACTGAAGCTTTCTTT.

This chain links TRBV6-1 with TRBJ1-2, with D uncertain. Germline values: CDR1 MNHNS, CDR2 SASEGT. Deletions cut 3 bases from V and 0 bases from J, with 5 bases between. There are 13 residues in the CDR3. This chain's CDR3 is CASSDRPNYGYTF. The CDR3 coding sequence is TGTGCCAGCAGTGACAGACCTAACTATGGCTACACCTTC.

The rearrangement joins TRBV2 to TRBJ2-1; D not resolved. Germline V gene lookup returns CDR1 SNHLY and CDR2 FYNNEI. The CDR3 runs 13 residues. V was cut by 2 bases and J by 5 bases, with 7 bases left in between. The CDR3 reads CASSESINNEQFF. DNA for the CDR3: TGTGCCAGCAGTGAATCTATTAACAATGAGCAGTTCTTC. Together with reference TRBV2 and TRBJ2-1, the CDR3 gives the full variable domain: EPEVTQTPSHQVTQMGQEVILRCVPISNHLYFYWYRQILGQKVEFLVSFYNNEISEKSEIFDDQFSVERPDGSNFTLKIRSTKLEDSAMYFCASSESINNEQFFGPGTRLTVL.

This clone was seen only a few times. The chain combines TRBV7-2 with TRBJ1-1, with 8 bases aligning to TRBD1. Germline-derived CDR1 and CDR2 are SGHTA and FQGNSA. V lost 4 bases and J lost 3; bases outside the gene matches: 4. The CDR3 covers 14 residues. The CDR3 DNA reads TGTGCCAGCAGCTCCGGACAGGGCTACACTGAAGCTTTCTTT. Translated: CASSSGQGYTEAFF.

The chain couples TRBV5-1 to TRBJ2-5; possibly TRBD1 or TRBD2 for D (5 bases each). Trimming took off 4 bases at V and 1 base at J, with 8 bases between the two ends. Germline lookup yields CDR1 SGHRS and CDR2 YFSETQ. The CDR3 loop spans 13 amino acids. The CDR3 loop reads CASSGDAQETQYF. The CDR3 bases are TGCGCCAGCAGCGGGGACGCCCAAGAGACCCAGTACTTC.

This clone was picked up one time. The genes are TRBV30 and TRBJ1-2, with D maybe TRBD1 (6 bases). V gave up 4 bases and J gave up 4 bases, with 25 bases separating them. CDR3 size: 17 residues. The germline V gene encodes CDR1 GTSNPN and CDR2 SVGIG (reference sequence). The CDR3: CAWTSGVLVGAIYGYTF. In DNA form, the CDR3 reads TGTGCCTGGACCTCAGGGGTATTGGTGGGAGCAATCTATGGCTACACCTTC.

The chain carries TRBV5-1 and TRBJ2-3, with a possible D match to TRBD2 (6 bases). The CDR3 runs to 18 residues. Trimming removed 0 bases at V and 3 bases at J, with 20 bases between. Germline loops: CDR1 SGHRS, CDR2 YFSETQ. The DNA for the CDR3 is TGCGCCAGCAGCTTGGGGGTTGTGCGGGGCGCGGGTACAGATACGCAGTATTTT. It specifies CASSLGVVRGAGTDTQYF.

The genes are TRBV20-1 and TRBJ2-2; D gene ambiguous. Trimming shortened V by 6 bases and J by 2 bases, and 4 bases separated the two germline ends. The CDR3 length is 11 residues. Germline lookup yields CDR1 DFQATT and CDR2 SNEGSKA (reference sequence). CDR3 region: CSAANTGELFF. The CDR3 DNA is TGCAGTGCAGCTAACACCGGGGAGCTGTTTTTT.

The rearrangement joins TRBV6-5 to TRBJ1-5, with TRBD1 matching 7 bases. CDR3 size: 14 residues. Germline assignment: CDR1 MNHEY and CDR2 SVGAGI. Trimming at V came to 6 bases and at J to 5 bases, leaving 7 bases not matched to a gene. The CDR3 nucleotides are TGTGCCAGCAGCCCGACAGGGATCCATCAGCCCCAGCATTTT. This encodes CASSPTGIHQPQHF.

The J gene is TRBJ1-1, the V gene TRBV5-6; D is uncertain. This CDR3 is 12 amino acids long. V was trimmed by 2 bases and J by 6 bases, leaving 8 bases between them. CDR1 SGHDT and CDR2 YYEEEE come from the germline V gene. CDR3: CASSFFSAEAFF. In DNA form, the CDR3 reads TGTGCCAGCAGCTTTTTTTCAGCTGAAGCTTTCTTT.

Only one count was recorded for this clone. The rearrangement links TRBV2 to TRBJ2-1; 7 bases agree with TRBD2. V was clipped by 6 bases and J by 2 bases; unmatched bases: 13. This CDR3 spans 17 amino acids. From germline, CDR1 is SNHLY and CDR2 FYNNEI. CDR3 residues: CASRFMGGTIAYNEQFF. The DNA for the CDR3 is TGTGCCAGCAGATTCATGGGGGGGACTATTGCCTACAATGAGCAGTTCTTC.

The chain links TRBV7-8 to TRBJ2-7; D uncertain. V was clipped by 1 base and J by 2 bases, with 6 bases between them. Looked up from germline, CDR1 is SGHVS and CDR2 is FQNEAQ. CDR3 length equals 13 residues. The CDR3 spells CASSLGFTYEQYV. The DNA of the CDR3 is TGTGCCAGCAGCTTAGGGTTCACCTACGAGCAGTACGTC.

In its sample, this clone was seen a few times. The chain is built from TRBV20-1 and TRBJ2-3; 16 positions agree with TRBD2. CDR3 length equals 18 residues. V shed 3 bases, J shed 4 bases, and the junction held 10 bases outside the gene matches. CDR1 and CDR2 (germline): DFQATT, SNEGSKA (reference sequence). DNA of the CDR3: TGCAGTGCTAGTGGGCCGGGACTAGCGGGGGGGCTTGCAGATACGCAGTATTTT. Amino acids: CSASGPGLAGGLADTQYF.

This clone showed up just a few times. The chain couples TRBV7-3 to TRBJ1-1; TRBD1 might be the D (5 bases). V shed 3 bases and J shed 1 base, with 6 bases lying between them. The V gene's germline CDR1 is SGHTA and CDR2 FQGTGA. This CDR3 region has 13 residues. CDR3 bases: TGTGCCAGCAGCTTTCAGGGGAACACTGAAGCTTTCTTT. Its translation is CASSFQGNTEAFF.

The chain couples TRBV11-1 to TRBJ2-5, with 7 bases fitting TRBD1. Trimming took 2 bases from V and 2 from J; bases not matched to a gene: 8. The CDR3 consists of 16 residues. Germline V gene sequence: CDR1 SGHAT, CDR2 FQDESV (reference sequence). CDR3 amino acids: CASSLWGTARQETQYF. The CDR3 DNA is TGTGCCAGCAGCTTATGGGGGACAGCGAGACAAGAGACCCAGTACTTC.